This T cell receptor (beta chain) was identified in a study of Ad26.COV2.S vaccination and SARS-CoV-2 variants (dated by TCRdb to 2020 to 2022). About the investigation overall: The specificity and breadth of SARS-CoV-2-reactive T cell receptors after Ad26.COV2.S vaccination were assessed by TCRbeta repertoire sequencing. The TCR-sequenced set comprised approximately 30 samples: around 20 Ad26.COV2.S vaccine recipients, 5 placebo recipients and 8 SARS-CoV-2 convalescent individuals.

The CDR3, from cysteine to phenylalanine, totals 18 residues. The entry retains the CDR3 DNA only, 54 bases that are in frame from base 1. According to the germline V gene, CDR1 reads LGHNA and CDR2 reads YSLEER. Compared with germline, V lacks 0 bases and J lacks 1 base; bases without a gene match: 9. The immunoSEQ Assay was the method used to sequence TCRbeta CDR3 regions. After extraction, genomic DNA underwent amplification by bias-controlled multiplex PCR, followed by high-throughput sequencing. The paper's data handling went like this. To quantify the absolute abundance of each unique TCRbeta CDR3 region, sequences were collapsed and filtered. T cell fraction was estimated by normalization of TCRbeta template counts to usable DNA, with usable DNA being measured through amplification of reference genes present in all nucleated cells. Repertoire TCRs were annotated as SARS-CoV-2-specific by exact matching of V gene, CDR3 amino acid sequence and J gene to a known reactive TCR set. The reference SARS-CoV-2 TCR set was obtained from MIRA and was filtered for enrichment in COVID-19-positive ImmuneCODE repertoires, whereby public or cross-reactive TCRs were removed. Using the MIRA antigens, annotated TCRs were further analysed by specific ORF or by position within an ORF. Breadth was defined as the number of annotated unique rearrangements divided by the total number of unique productive rearrangements, and depth was defined as the summed frequency of the annotated unique rearrangements. TCR breadth was compared between groups using two-sided Wilcoxon rank-sum tests. TCRdb took over this immuneACCESS table, retaining in-frame rearrangements with V and J assigned. Such tables are incomplete; in checked studies, under half of the missing clones stem from an unresolved V gene, and the remainder is unexplained. V and J calls and clone size are as listed in that table; D and trimming were resolved from the DNA. The sample table records more than 120,000 clones; around 86% of these occur just once. The ten largest account for less than 6% of the sample.

With respect to this clone: Its antigen remains unidentified. Per-nucleotide qualities are absent, and no much larger clonotype sits a single base away.

Results the study describes overall, beyond this receptor: Ad26.COV2.S recipients had higher spike-specific TCR breadth than placebo recipients (P = 0.0014). After vaccination, spike-specific CD8+ and CD4+ T cell responses were reported to show substantial breadth. Vaccine and placebo recipients had similar non-spike TCR breadth, a finding consistent with the vaccine containing only spike. The authors noted that the TCR breadth and depth analyses may have underestimated total T cell responses.

This specimen's time point label, per the study, means: individuals recovered from natural SARS-CoV-2 infection. Sample: peripheral blood, taken after recovery from COVID-19. The chain links TRBV4-3 with TRBJ1-2, with 9 bases matching TRBD1. The sequence was obtained from a human donor who had recovered from COVID-19. The nucleotide sequence reads TGCGCCAGCAGCCAAGATCCGGGGGGACAGGGCGGTAACTATGGCTACACCTTC. It codes for CASSQDPGGQGGNYGYTF.